Here is one T cell receptor beta chain with its context. These data come from a study of blood T cell repertoires in COVID-19. The data were produced by immunoSEQ multiplex PCR, yet TCRdb's version contains in-frame clones alone and is incomplete. Seen here are over 250,000 clones, under 90% observed once, and the top ten hold under 2.5%. Participants spanned ages about 18 to 90 years and resided in about 24 US areas. Assignments of participants to cohorts depended upon their own reported clinical history. The sequenced material came from PBMCs or T cells enriched from blood (not recorded which). The receptor's source is a woman aged 55 to 70 who had recovered from COVID-19.

CDR3 DNA sequence: TGTGCCTGGAGTGTACAGCAGGGGGCCTACGAGCAGTACTTC. Translated: CAWSVQQGAYEQYF. The gene calls are TRBV30 and TRBJ2-7; TRBD1 aligns across 7 bases. The length of the CDR3 is 14 residues. In germline, CDR1 is GTSNPN, CDR2 SVGIG (reference sequence). V was pared by 0 bases and J by 2 bases, with 4 bases of the junction left unmatched.